This passage covers 27 T cell receptor beta chains from one sample sequenced in a study of shared clonotypes between healthy human individuals. TCRdb's table, derived via immunoSEQ multiplex PCR, lists solely in-frame clones and lacks some. The table lists approximately 700,000 clones, around 78% of them singletons. What was sequenced was memory CD4+ T cells sorted from blood. The subset was: CD45RA-negative fraction. The receptor set was obtained from a woman aged 25 to 39 in good health.

V usage is TRBV6-6 and J usage is TRBJ1-5, with a tentative D call TRBD1 (5 bases). V lost 0 bases and J lost 7, with 10 bases in between. The CDR3 has 14 amino acids. The germline CDR1 and CDR2 sequences are MNHNY and SVGAGI (reference sequence). As DNA, the CDR3 is TGTGCCAGCAGTTACTCAGGGGAGCACCAGCCCCAGCATTTT. This sequence encodes CASSYSGEHQPQHF.

This clone appeared a single time. Other DNA sequences in this specimen translate into the identical CDR3. The chain combines TRBV30 with TRBJ2-3; no clear D gene. The CDR3 totals 12 residues. The V gene's germline CDR1 is GTSNPN and CDR2 SVGIG (reference sequence). V dropped 0 bases and J dropped 0 bases, with 1 base sitting between them. DNA for the CDR3: TGTGCCTGGAGTGTCAGCACAGATACGCAGTATTTT. Encoded protein: CAWSVSTDTQYF.

This clone was observed a handful of times. The rearrangement links TRBV7-9 to TRBJ2-7; D might be TRBD1 (6 bases). The CDR3 covers 15 residues. Trimming pared 1 base from V and 4 bases from J, leaving 14 bases between. The V gene's germline CDR1 is SEHNR and CDR2 FQNEAQ (reference sequence). CDR3 bases: TGTGCCAGCAGCTTAGGGACAGTCACCATTTACGAGCAGTACTTC. Its protein is CASSLGTVTIYEQYF.

The chain carries TRBV18 and TRBJ2-2; no definite D call. The germline V gene has CDR1 KGHSH and CDR2 LQKENI. V lost 2 bases and J 4 bases, leaving 8 bases between the germline ends. The CDR3 length is 14 residues. CDR3 sequence (DNA): TGTGCCAGCTCACCATTAGTAGGCACCGGGGAGCTGTTTTTT. Its translation: CASSPLVGTGELFF.

J is TRBJ2-6 and V is TRBV2; D gene unclear. The CDR3 is made up of 13 amino acids. The ends were cut back, 4 bases at V and 2 bases at J, with 3 bases in the middle. Germline lookup yields CDR1 SNHLY and CDR2 FYNNEI. The CDR3: CASSGTGANVLTF. The CDR3 bases are TGTGCCAGCAGTGGGACTGGGGCCAACGTCCTGACTTTC.

In this sample, this clone turned up once. The chain carries TRBV19 and TRBJ2-3; the match to TRBD2 covers 8 bases. Trimming cost V 3 bases and J 2 bases; bases outside gene matches: 7. Germline values: CDR1 LNHDA, CDR2 SQIVND (reference sequence). This CDR3 has 16 amino acids. The CDR3, as DNA: TGTGCCAGTAGTATGTTTAGCGGGATCCCCACAGATACGCAGTATTTT. As protein: CASSMFSGIPTDTQYF.

This clone has a handful of counts. The chain is built from TRBV6-5 and TRBJ1-2; maybe TRBD1 (5 bases). The CDR3 runs to 13 residues. Trimming removed 4 bases from V and 5 bases from J, with 11 bases in between. The germline CDR1 and CDR2 sequences are MNHEY and SVGAGI. CDR3 sequence reads: CASSSGTQYGYTF. CDR3 nucleotides: TGTGCCAGCAGTTCCGGGACGCAGTATGGCTACACCTTC.

The chain combines TRBV28 with TRBJ1-2, with TRBD1 as a possible D gene (5 bases). Trimming removed 2 bases from V and 10 bases from J, with 8 bases in between. The CDR3 spans 11 residues. Germline lookup yields CDR1 MDHEN and CDR2 SYDVKM. As DNA, the CDR3 is TGTGCCAGCAGTTTAAGACAGCTCTACACCTTC. Translated: CASSLRQLYTF.

Points on this clone: Additional DNA sequences in this sample encode the identical CDR3. The chain is built from TRBV7-2 and TRBJ2-7; D is possibly TRBD2 (6 bases). The V gene's germline CDR1 is SGHTA and CDR2 FQGNSA. Trimming shortened V by 0 bases and J by 2 bases, and 8 bases separated the two germline ends. The CDR3 is 14 residues long. CDR3: CASSLAGGAYEQYF. CDR3 nucleotides: TGTGCCAGCAGCTTAGCGGGGGGAGCCTACGAGCAGTACTTC.

V is TRBV28 and J is TRBJ2-7; 9 positions match TRBD1. J lost 3 bases, V lost 5 bases, and 5 bases had no gene match. This CDR3 is 14 amino acids long. CDR1 is MDHEN and CDR2 is SYDVKM in the germline V gene. CDR3 loop: CASSLYRGRYEQYF. In DNA form, the CDR3 reads TGTGCCAGCAGTCTTTACAGGGGGCGCTACGAGCAGTACTTC.

The V and J genes are TRBV5-1 and TRBJ1-4; D unclear. Trimming removed 4 bases from V and 7 bases from J, with 11 bases in between. The CDR3 has 13 residues. Germline-derived CDR1 and CDR2 are SGHRS and YFSETQ. The CDR3: CASSRFFREKLFF. In DNA form, the CDR3 reads TGCGCCAGCAGCCGCTTCTTCCGTGAAAAACTGTTTTTT.

This sequence joins TRBV30 and TRBJ2-7; TRBD2 matches 10 bases. Germline values: CDR1 GTSNPN, CDR2 SVGIG (reference sequence). V shed 7 bases, J shed 6 bases, and the junction held 9 bases outside the gene matches. The CDR3 consists of 13 residues. The chain's CDR3 is CASKQGTSVEQYF. In DNA form, the CDR3 reads TGTGCCTCCAAACAGGGGACTAGCGTCGAGCAGTACTTC.

V gene TRBV7-2 combines with J gene TRBJ2-3; D uncertain. Trimming stripped 5 bases from V and 3 bases from J, with 9 bases between. The CDR3 consists of 13 residues. In germline, CDR1 is SGHTA, CDR2 FQGNSA. The CDR3 coding sequence is TGTGCCAGCAGCCTACGACGGACAGATACGCAGTATTTT. Protein: CASSLRRTDTQYF. Based on the CDR3 plus reference TRBV7-2 and TRBJ2-3, the full variable domain is GAGVSQSPSNKVTEKGKDVELRCDPISGHTALYWYRQSLGQGLEFLIYFQGNSAPDKSGLPSDRFSAERTGGSVSTLTIQRTQQEDSAVYLCASSLRRTDTQYFGPGTRLTVL.

The CDR3: CASSELGDGRSGNTIYF. Written as DNA, the CDR3 is TGTGCCAGCAGTGAATTAGGTGACGGCCGCTCTGGAAACACCATATATTTT. This chain uses TRBV25-1 with TRBJ1-3; D is unclear. The CDR3 is 17 amino acids. CDR1 and CDR2 (germline): MGHDK, SYGVNS. The V end lost 1 base, the J end lost 0 bases, and 13 bases lay between the germline ends.

This clone was seen a handful of times. This chain joins TRBV28 and TRBJ2-5; D uncertain. Germline-derived CDR1 and CDR2 are MDHEN and SYDVKM. The CDR3 has 15 amino acids. V gave up 0 bases and J gave up 3 bases, with 11 bases separating them. CDR3 DNA: TGTGCCAGCAGTTTATGGGGCAGGTCTGAAGAGACCCAGTACTTC. Amino acids: CASSLWGRSEETQYF.

The V call is TRBV19, the J call TRBJ2-1, with 9 bases lining up with TRBD1. The J segment lost 5 bases and the V segment lost 6 bases, leaving 8 bases of the junction unmatched. Germline values: CDR1 LNHDA, CDR2 SQIVND (reference sequence). The CDR3 has 15 amino acids. The CDR3, as DNA: TGTGCCAGTAGCCGGTTACGGACAGGGGACAATGAGCAGTTCTTC. Its protein product is CASSRLRTGDNEQFF.

DNA for the CDR3: TGTGCCAGCAGTTACTCTAACAGGGGCCCCCAGCATTTT. Protein: CASSYSNRGPQHF. The chain combines TRBV6-6 with TRBJ1-5; 7 nucleotides line up with TRBD1. CDR1 MNHNY and CDR2 SVGAGI come from the germline V gene (reference sequence). This CDR3 region has 13 residues. The V gene end was trimmed by 0 bases and the J gene end by 10 bases; junction bases not matched to a gene: 3.

This clone has only a few counts. The chain uses TRBV25-1 and TRBJ2-7; D might be TRBD1 or TRBD2, each matching 6 bases. The CDR3 extends over 12 amino acids. Germline-derived CDR1 and CDR2 are MGHDK and SYGVNS. Between the trimmed V and J ends, which lost 6 bases and 5 bases, there was a span of 11 bases. The CDR3 nucleotides are TGTGCCAGCAGCGGGGGCCGGGACGAGCAGTACTTC. Protein product: CASSGGRDEQYF.

This rearrangement joins TRBV28 to TRBJ2-3; weak D call: TRBD2 (5 bases). The CDR3 is made up of 14 amino acids. Looked up from germline, CDR1 is MDHEN and CDR2 is SYDVKM. Trimming stripped 7 bases from V and 1 base from J, with 12 bases between. CDR3 DNA: TGTGCCAGCAAGAGATGGCGGGGCACAGATACGCAGTATTTT. Translation: CASKRWRGTDTQYF.

V usage is TRBV5-1 and J usage is TRBJ2-2; TRBD2 aligns across 7 bases. The germline V gene encodes CDR1 SGHRS and CDR2 YFSETQ. V was pared by 4 bases and J by 6 bases, with 3 bases of the junction left unmatched. CDR3 length: 13 amino acids. CDR3 coding DNA: TGCGCCAGCAGCCCGGGGGGATCCGGGGAGCTGTTTTTT. It specifies CASSPGGSGELFF.

The V gene is TRBV10-3, the J gene TRBJ2-1; 9 nucleotides align to TRBD1. The V gene end was trimmed by 4 bases and the J gene end by 8 bases; junction bases not matched to a gene: 6. CDR1 and CDR2 (germline): ENHRY, SYGVKD. The CDR3 has 14 amino acids. The CDR3 sequence: CAISAGTGRDEQFF. CDR3 DNA: TGTGCCATCAGTGCCGGGACAGGGCGCGATGAGCAGTTCTTC.

The rearrangement links TRBV7-9 to TRBJ2-7, with a possible D match to TRBD2 (5 bases). The CDR3 extends over 13 amino acids. Trimming took off 4 bases at V and 5 bases at J, with 12 bases between the two ends. Germline assignment: CDR1 SEHNR and CDR2 FQNEAQ (reference sequence). The CDR3 spells CASSSPGLDEQYF. CDR3 in DNA: TGTGCCAGCAGCTCCCCCGGACTCGACGAGCAGTACTTC.

The chain is built from TRBV7-2 and TRBJ2-1; perhaps TRBD1 as D (6 bases). V was trimmed by 3 bases and J by 5 bases, leaving 14 bases between them. This CDR3 comprises 15 residues. Germline V lookup: CDR1 SGHTA, CDR2 FQGNSA. The CDR3 nucleotides read TGTGCCAGCAGCTTCAGGGGATTGGGCCACAATGAGCAGTTCTTC. Translated: CASSFRGLGHNEQFF.

J is TRBJ2-1 and V is TRBV29-1, with a tentative D call TRBD2 (5 bases). Germline V gene data show CDR1 as SQVTM and CDR2 as ANQGSEA. CDR3 size: 14 residues. The ends were cut back, 4 bases at V and 1 base at J, with 11 bases in the middle. The CDR3 DNA reads as TGCAGCGTTGGGCGAGCGGAATCCTACAATGAGCAGTTCTTC. The encoded protein is CSVGRAESYNEQFF.

This clone came up a few times. This chain links TRBV5-1 with TRBJ2-7, with TRBD2 identical over 12 bases. J gave up 0 bases and V 0 bases, and 4 bases lay outside the gene matches. This CDR3 spans 17 amino acids. The germline V gene encodes CDR1 SGHRS and CDR2 YFSETQ. CDR3 nucleotides: TGCGCCAGCAGCTTGGGGGCGACTAGCGGGAGCTCCTACGAGCAGTACTTC. It encodes CASSLGATSGSSYEQYF.

This rearrangement joins TRBV5-4 to TRBJ2-3; 13 nucleotides align to TRBD2. Germline V gives CDR1 SGHNT, CDR2 YYREEE (reference sequence). This CDR3 is built from 17 residues. Germline trimming cut 4 bases from V and 4 bases from J; bases unmatched to any gene: 9. The DNA for the CDR3 is TGTGCCAGCAGCCCAGGACTAGCGGGAGTTTTTTCAGATACGCAGTATTTT. This translates into CASSPGLAGVFSDTQYF.

This rearrangement joins TRBV27 to TRBJ2-7, with 9 bases identical to TRBD1. The ends lost 8 bases at V and 6 bases at J; junction bases unmatched: 11. From germline, CDR1 is MNHEY and CDR2 SMNVEV (reference sequence). The CDR3 extends over 14 amino acids. CDR3 bases: TGTGCCAGCCGCCGCGGGACAGGGTCTTTCGAGCAGTACTTC. Protein product: CASRRGTGSFEQYF.